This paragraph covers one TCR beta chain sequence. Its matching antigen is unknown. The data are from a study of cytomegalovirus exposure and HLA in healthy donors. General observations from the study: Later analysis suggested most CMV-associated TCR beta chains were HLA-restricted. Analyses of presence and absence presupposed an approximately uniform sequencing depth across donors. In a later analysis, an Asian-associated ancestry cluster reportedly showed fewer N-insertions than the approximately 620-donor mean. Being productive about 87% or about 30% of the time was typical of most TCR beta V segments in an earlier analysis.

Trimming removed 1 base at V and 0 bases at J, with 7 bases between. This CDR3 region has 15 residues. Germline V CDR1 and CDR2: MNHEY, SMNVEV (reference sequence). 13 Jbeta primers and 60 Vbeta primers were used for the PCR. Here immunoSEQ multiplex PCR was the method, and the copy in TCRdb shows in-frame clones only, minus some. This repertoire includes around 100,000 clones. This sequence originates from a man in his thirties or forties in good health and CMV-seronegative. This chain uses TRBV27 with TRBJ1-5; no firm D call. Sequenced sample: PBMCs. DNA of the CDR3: TGTGCCAGCAGTTTATTGTCGGGTAGCAATCAGCCCCAGCATTTT. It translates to CASSLLSGSNQPQHF.